This TCR beta chain was identified during a study of T cell clones after liver transplantation. Measured with immunoSEQ multiplex PCR; TCRdb has only the in-frame clones, and not every one. The table has just over 60,000 clones, 60% to 80% seen once. The V and J ends lost 6 bases and 3 bases, in that order; junction bases with no gene match: 4. Germline V gene lookup returns CDR1 WSHSY and CDR2 SAAADI. This CDR3 has 13 residues. This chain uses TRBV10-2 with TRBJ1-1; 7 nucleotides align to TRBD1. The specimen comprised CD4+ T cells from blood, sampled before liver transplant. The sequence was collected from a human donor who received a liver transplant. The CDR3 here is CASRRGPDTEAFF. The CDR3 DNA reads TGCGCCAGCAGAAGGGGGCCTGACACTGAAGCTTTCTTT.